These T cell receptor beta chains were read from a single sample in a study of PD-1 blockade in classical Hodgkin lymphoma. Repertoires were generated with immunoSEQ multiplex PCR, while TCRdb's copy carries only in-frame clones and drops some. The sample lists fewer than 90,000 clones, roughly 92% seen once, with less than 3.5% in the top ten. The sequenced sample consisted of peripheral blood mononuclear cells (PBMCs). These receptors came from a human donor with classical Hodgkin lymphoma. Each CDR3 is given with its conserved first and last residue. The order of the fields is J gene, clone size, V gene, D gene, CDR3 DNA, CDR3 protein. D genes are given only for firm matches. Some rows have no size entry. The others give once, few or many, or a class for an expanded clone.

j_call: TRBJ1-1
clone_size: -
v_call: TRBV11-3
d_call: -
cdr3_nt: TGTGCCAGCAGTTATAGCTTGAACACTGAAGCTTTCTTT
cdr3_aa: CASSYSLNTEAFF

j_call: TRBJ2-3
clone_size: -
v_call: TRBV6-6
d_call: TRBD2
cdr3_nt: TGTGCCAGCAACGGTGTCCCGGGAGGGGGGACAGATACGCAGTATTTT
cdr3_aa: CASNGVPGGGTDTQYF

j_call: TRBJ2-2
clone_size: -
v_call: TRBV29-1
d_call: TRBD2
cdr3_nt: TGCAGCGCTGGGGTTGAGTCTAGCGGGAGACTCGGGGAGCTGTTTTTT
cdr3_aa: CSAGVESSGRLGELFF

j_call: TRBJ2-3
clone_size: -
v_call: TRBV5-6
d_call: -
cdr3_nt: TGTGCCAGCAGTTACCGACAGCAACAAGCGGATACGCAGTATTTT
cdr3_aa: CASSYRQQQADTQYF

j_call: TRBJ1-1
clone_size: -
v_call: TRBV5-1
d_call: TRBD1
cdr3_nt: TGCGCCAGCAGCCTCGGACAGGGGGTTTATACCACTGAAGCTTTCTTT
cdr3_aa: CASSLGQGVYTTEAFF

j_call: TRBJ1-1
clone_size: -
v_call: TRBV6-4
d_call: -
cdr3_nt: TGTGCCAGCGGGACCCCAGGGCCCACTGAAGCTTTCTTT
cdr3_aa: CASGTPGPTEAFF

j_call: TRBJ2-7
clone_size: -
v_call: TRBV28
d_call: -
cdr3_nt: TGTGCCAGCAGTGGCGCCCACGGACCTAGGACCTACGAGCAGTACTTC
cdr3_aa: CASSGAHGPRTYEQYF

j_call: TRBJ1-2
clone_size: -
v_call: TRBV10-3
d_call: -
cdr3_nt: TGTGCCATCAGTGATGGACAGCCCTATGGCTACACCTTC
cdr3_aa: CAISDGQPYGYTF

j_call: TRBJ1-2
clone_size: -
v_call: TRBV2
d_call: TRBD1
cdr3_nt: TGTGCCAGCGGTCGGACAGGTTATGGCTACACCTTC
cdr3_aa: CASGRTGYGYTF

j_call: TRBJ2-7
clone_size: -
v_call: TRBV25-1
d_call: -
cdr3_nt: TGTGCCAGCAGTGACCGTAACTACGAGCAGTACTTC
cdr3_aa: CASSDRNYEQYF

j_call: TRBJ1-2
clone_size: -
v_call: TRBV7-9
d_call: -
cdr3_nt: TGTGCCAGCAGCGCCAGCTATGGCTACACCTTC
cdr3_aa: CASSASYGYTF

j_call: TRBJ1-1
clone_size: -
v_call: TRBV5-1
d_call: -
cdr3_nt: TGCGCCAGCAGCTTGACCTTGAACACTGAAGCTTTCTTT
cdr3_aa: CASSLTLNTEAFF

j_call: TRBJ1-5
clone_size: -
v_call: TRBV19
d_call: TRBD1
cdr3_nt: TGTGCCAGTAGGTCGGTACAGGGGGCGGTCAATCAGCCCCAGCATTTT
cdr3_aa: CASRSVQGAVNQPQHF

j_call: TRBJ2-3
clone_size: -
v_call: TRBV28
d_call: -
cdr3_nt: TGTGCCAGCAAAGCCCTCGGGGGCTACACTTCTAGCACAGATACGCAGTATTTT
cdr3_aa: CASKALGGYTSSTDTQYF

j_call: TRBJ2-7
clone_size: once
v_call: TRBV11-1
d_call: -
cdr3_nt: TGTGCCAGCAGCTTAGATCAGCTAAGCTCCTACGAGCAGTACTTC
cdr3_aa: CASSLDQLSSYEQYF

j_call: TRBJ2-1
clone_size: -
v_call: TRBV5-4
d_call: -
cdr3_nt: TGTGCCAGCAGCTTTACGGGACTCTCCTACAATGAGCAGTTCTTC
cdr3_aa: CASSFTGLSYNEQFF

j_call: TRBJ1-5
clone_size: -
v_call: TRBV14
d_call: -
cdr3_nt: TGTGCCAGCAGCCAAGGCCTCAATCAGCCCCAGCATTTT
cdr3_aa: CASSQGLNQPQHF

j_call: TRBJ1-1
clone_size: -
v_call: TRBV9
d_call: -
cdr3_nt: TGTGCCAGCAGCGTATTTTGGCAGAACACTGAAGCTTTCTTT
cdr3_aa: CASSVFWQNTEAFF

j_call: TRBJ1-2
clone_size: -
v_call: TRBV6-5
d_call: -
cdr3_nt: TGTGCCAGCAGGGTTAGGACAGAAGGATATGGCTACACCTTC
cdr3_aa: CASRVRTEGYGYTF

j_call: TRBJ1-1
clone_size: -
v_call: TRBV5-1
d_call: -
cdr3_nt: TGCGCCAGCAGCCCCGGGGCAGGCGGGAACACTGAAGCTTTCTTT
cdr3_aa: CASSPGAGGNTEAFF

j_call: TRBJ2-5
clone_size: -
v_call: TRBV5-6
d_call: TRBD2
cdr3_nt: TGTGCCAGCAGCTTGACCGGACTAGCGGGGGAGACCCAGTACTTC
cdr3_aa: CASSLTGLAGETQYF

j_call: TRBJ2-7
clone_size: -
v_call: TRBV14
d_call: -
cdr3_nt: TGTGCCAGCAGCCAAGATGGAACCGGAGCCTACGAGCAGTACTTC
cdr3_aa: CASSQDGTGAYEQYF

j_call: TRBJ1-1
clone_size: -
v_call: TRBV29-1
d_call: -
cdr3_nt: TGCAGCGGCAACCCGGTTGATAGCACTGAAGCTTTCTTT
cdr3_aa: CSGNPVDSTEAFF

j_call: TRBJ1-5
clone_size: -
v_call: TRBV28
d_call: TRBD1
cdr3_nt: TGTGCCAGCAGCTTTCCGACAGGGGGCGTCAATCAGCCCCAGCATTTT
cdr3_aa: CASSFPTGGVNQPQHF

j_call: TRBJ1-5
clone_size: -
v_call: TRBV6-1
d_call: -
cdr3_nt: TGTGCCAGCAGTGAATTACGGCTAGATCAGCCCCAGCATTTT
cdr3_aa: CASSELRLDQPQHF

j_call: TRBJ1-5
clone_size: -
v_call: TRBV19
d_call: -
cdr3_nt: TGTGCCAGTAGTATAATGGGGGGGAGCAATCAGCCCCAGCATTTT
cdr3_aa: CASSIMGGSNQPQHF

j_call: TRBJ2-5
clone_size: once
v_call: TRBV5-4
d_call: -
cdr3_nt: TGTGCCAGCAGACACATAAGCCGACAGGAGGAAGAGACCCAGTACTTC
cdr3_aa: CASRHISRQEEETQYF

j_call: TRBJ2-2
clone_size: -
v_call: TRBV9
d_call: TRBD2
cdr3_nt: TGTGCCAGCAGCGTAGGAGCGGGAAGAACCGGGGAGCTGTTTTTT
cdr3_aa: CASSVGAGRTGELFF

j_call: TRBJ2-3
clone_size: -
v_call: TRBV10-3
d_call: -
cdr3_nt: TGTGCCATTGCGGGACCCAACACAGATACGCAGTATTTT
cdr3_aa: CAIAGPNTDTQYF

j_call: TRBJ2-2
clone_size: -
v_call: TRBV11-2
d_call: TRBD1
cdr3_nt: TGTGCCAGCAGCAACTCCGGGACAGGGAGACCCGGGGAGCTGTTTTTT
cdr3_aa: CASSNSGTGRPGELFF

j_call: TRBJ2-3
clone_size: -
v_call: TRBV6-4
d_call: TRBD2
cdr3_nt: TGTGCCAGCAGCGGTAGCGGGGGCACAGATACGCAGTATTTT
cdr3_aa: CASSGSGGTDTQYF

j_call: TRBJ2-5
clone_size: -
v_call: TRBV7-2
d_call: -
cdr3_nt: TGTGCCAGCAGCTCAAACTCCCTGGGGGAGACCCAGTACTTC
cdr3_aa: CASSSNSLGETQYF

j_call: TRBJ2-3
clone_size: -
v_call: TRBV4-2
d_call: TRBD2
cdr3_nt: TGTGCCAGCAGCCGCCTAGCGGGGGGATCAGATACGCAGTATTTT
cdr3_aa: CASSRLAGGSDTQYF

j_call: TRBJ1-5
clone_size: -
v_call: TRBV5-6
d_call: -
cdr3_nt: TGTGCCAGCAGCTTTTCTCCCAGTCTTAGCAATCAGCCCCAGCATTTT
cdr3_aa: CASSFSPSLSNQPQHF

j_call: TRBJ2-7
clone_size: -
v_call: TRBV7-9
d_call: -
cdr3_nt: TGTGCCAGCAGCCTTCCAGGGAACGGCTACGAGCAGTACTTC
cdr3_aa: CASSLPGNGYEQYF

j_call: TRBJ1-1
clone_size: few
v_call: TRBV27
d_call: -
cdr3_nt: TGTGCCAGCAGGACCCGAGAGGGGGTATCGAACACTGAAGCTTTCTTT
cdr3_aa: CASRTREGVSNTEAFF

j_call: TRBJ1-2
clone_size: -
v_call: TRBV6-5
d_call: TRBD1
cdr3_nt: TGTGCCAGCAGTCGTGCGGGGACAGCTAACTATGGCTACACCTTC
cdr3_aa: CASSRAGTANYGYTF

j_call: TRBJ2-3
clone_size: -
v_call: TRBV28
d_call: TRBD2
cdr3_nt: TGTGCCAGCAGTCTCGGCGGGGGGGGAGTATCAGATACGCAGTATTTT
cdr3_aa: CASSLGGGGVSDTQYF

j_call: TRBJ2-2
clone_size: -
v_call: TRBV5-6
d_call: -
cdr3_nt: TGTGCCAGCAGCTTGGTCTCAAGAAGCGGGGAGCTGTTTTTT
cdr3_aa: CASSLVSRSGELFF

j_call: TRBJ2-3
clone_size: -
v_call: TRBV27
d_call: -
cdr3_nt: TGTGCCAGCAGTTTATCGAGGGCTAGCAGCCATACGCAGTATTTT
cdr3_aa: CASSLSRASSHTQYF

j_call: TRBJ1-5
clone_size: -
v_call: TRBV7-9
d_call: TRBD1
cdr3_nt: TGTGCCAGCAGCTTGCAGGGGGTAAGGAATCAGCCCCAGCATTTT
cdr3_aa: CASSLQGVRNQPQHF

j_call: TRBJ1-6
clone_size: once
v_call: TRBV5-8
d_call: -
cdr3_nt: TGTGCCAGCAGCTTGGGCCCGGAAAACCACTTT
cdr3_aa: CASSLGPENHF

j_call: TRBJ2-5
clone_size: few
v_call: TRBV30
d_call: TRBD2
cdr3_nt: TGTGCCTGGAGTGTATCTAGCGGGAGGCCCCAGTACTTC
cdr3_aa: CAWSVSSGRPQYF

j_call: TRBJ2-5
clone_size: -
v_call: TRBV5-4
d_call: TRBD2
cdr3_nt: TGTGCCAGCACCGAGATCGGAGCGGGGGCCAACCAAGAGACCCAGTACTTC
cdr3_aa: CASTEIGAGANQETQYF

j_call: TRBJ2-1
clone_size: -
v_call: TRBV12-5
d_call: -
cdr3_nt: TGTGCTAGTGGTTTGTCGTCCGGGACCCGGGTAAATGAGCAGTTCTTC
cdr3_aa: CASGLSSGTRVNEQFF

j_call: TRBJ2-5
clone_size: -
v_call: TRBV10-1
d_call: -
cdr3_nt: TGCGCCAGCAGTGCTTCGCCCCAAGAGACCCAGTACTTC
cdr3_aa: CASSASPQETQYF

j_call: TRBJ2-2
clone_size: -
v_call: TRBV2
d_call: -
cdr3_nt: TGTGCCAGCAGGAGGCAGAACCCGAACACCGGGGAGCTGTTTTTT
cdr3_aa: CASRRQNPNTGELFF

j_call: TRBJ1-5
clone_size: -
v_call: TRBV27
d_call: TRBD1
cdr3_nt: TGTGCCAGCAGTTTATATGACAGGGGGCATGGTCAGCCCCAGCATTTT
cdr3_aa: CASSLYDRGHGQPQHF